This TCR beta chain is drawn from a study of regulatory T cells in long-lasting Graves disease. Remarks on this clonotype: Its target is not known.

Arm-PCR of CDR3 regions and iRepertoire HTBI primers were the basis on which TCR beta libraries were built. TCRdb redid the calling of the multiplex PCR reads with MiXCR, one entry per CDR3 protein. Of 420,000 or so distinct CDR3 sequences in the sample, about a sixth were seen once. Time point described: newly diagnosed GD, antithyroid drugs for less than 3 months. Extracted PBMC RNA gave rise to the TCR library. Study-wide results and caveats: Persistent disease samples used TRBV28, TRBJ1-2 and TRBJ2-5 preferentially.

The CDR3 spans 15 residues. With 3 bases removed from V and 2 bases from J, the gap between germline ends came to 11 bases. Germline values: CDR1 LNHDA, CDR2 SQIVND (reference sequence). These data also featured in a second study, about T cells in Graves' hyperthyroidism and ophthalmopathy. In that study: Expanded thyroid clonotypes (above 0.001) were mostly also found in blood.

This specimen was peripheral blood mononuclear cells (PBMCs), taken at new diagnosis, from a patient treated with antithyroid drugs. The V call is TRBV19, the J call TRBJ1-5; D not resolved. This TCR came from a woman between 18 and 29 years old with Graves disease. In DNA form, the CDR3 reads TGTGCCAGTAGTATGCTGGGTTATGGCAATCAGCCCCAGCATTTT. Protein: CASSMLGYGNQPQHF.